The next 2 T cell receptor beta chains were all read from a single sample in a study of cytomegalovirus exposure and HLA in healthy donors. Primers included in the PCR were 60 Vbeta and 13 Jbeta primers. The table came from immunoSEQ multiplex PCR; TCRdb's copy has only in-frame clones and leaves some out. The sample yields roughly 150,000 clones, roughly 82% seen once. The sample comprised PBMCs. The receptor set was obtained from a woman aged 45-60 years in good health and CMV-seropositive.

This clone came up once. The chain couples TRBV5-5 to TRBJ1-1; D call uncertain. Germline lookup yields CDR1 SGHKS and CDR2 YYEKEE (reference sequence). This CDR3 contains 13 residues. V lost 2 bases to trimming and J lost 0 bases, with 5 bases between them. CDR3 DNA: TGTGCCAGCAGCTTCCCTATGAACACTGAAGCTTTCTTT. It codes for CASSFPMNTEAFF.

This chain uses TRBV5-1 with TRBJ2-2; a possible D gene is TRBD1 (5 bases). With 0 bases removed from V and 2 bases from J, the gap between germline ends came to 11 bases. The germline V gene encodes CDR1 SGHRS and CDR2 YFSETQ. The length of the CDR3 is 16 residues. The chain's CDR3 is CASSLAGQLNTGELFF. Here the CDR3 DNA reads TGCGCCAGCAGCTTGGCAGGGCAGTTAAACACCGGGGAGCTGTTTTTT.